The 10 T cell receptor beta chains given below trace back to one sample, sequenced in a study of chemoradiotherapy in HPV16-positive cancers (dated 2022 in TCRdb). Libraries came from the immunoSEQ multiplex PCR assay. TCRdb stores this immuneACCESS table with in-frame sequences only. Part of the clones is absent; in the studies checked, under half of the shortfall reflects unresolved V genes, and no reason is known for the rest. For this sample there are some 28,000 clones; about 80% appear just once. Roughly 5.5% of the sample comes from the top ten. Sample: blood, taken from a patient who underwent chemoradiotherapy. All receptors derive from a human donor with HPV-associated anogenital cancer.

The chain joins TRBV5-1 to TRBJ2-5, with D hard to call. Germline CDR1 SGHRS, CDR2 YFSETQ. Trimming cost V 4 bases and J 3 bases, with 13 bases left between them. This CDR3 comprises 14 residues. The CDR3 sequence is CASSPTSTKETQYF. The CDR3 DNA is TGCGCCAGCAGCCCTACCTCTACCAAAGAGACCCAGTACTTC. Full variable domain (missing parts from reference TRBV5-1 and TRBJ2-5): KAGVTQTPRYLIKTRGQQVTLSCSPISGHRSVSWYQQTPGQGLQFLFEYFSETQRNKGNFPGRFSGRQFSNSRSEMNVSTLELGDSALYLCASSPTSTKETQYFGPGTRLLVL.

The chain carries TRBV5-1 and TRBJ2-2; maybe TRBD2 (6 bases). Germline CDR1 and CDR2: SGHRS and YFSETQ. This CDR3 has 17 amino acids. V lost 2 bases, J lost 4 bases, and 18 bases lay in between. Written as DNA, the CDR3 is TGCGCCAGCAGCTTTGTTCCTGGAGGGGCAGGCACCGGGGAGCTGTTTTTT. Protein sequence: CASSFVPGGAGTGELFF.

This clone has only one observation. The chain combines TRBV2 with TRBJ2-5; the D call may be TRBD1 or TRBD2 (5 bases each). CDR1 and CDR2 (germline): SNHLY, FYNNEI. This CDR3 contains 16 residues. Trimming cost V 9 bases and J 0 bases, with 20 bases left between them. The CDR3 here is CASPDSGRRYQETQYF. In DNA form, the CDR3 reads TGTGCCAGTCCCGACTCGGGGCGCCGATACCAAGAGACCCAGTACTTC.

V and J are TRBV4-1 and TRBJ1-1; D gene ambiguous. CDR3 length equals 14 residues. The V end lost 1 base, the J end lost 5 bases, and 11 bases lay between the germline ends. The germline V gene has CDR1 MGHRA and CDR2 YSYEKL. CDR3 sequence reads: CASSQAWGNTEAFF. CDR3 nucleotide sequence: TGCGCCAGCAGCCAAGCGTGGGGTAATACTGAAGCTTTCTTT.

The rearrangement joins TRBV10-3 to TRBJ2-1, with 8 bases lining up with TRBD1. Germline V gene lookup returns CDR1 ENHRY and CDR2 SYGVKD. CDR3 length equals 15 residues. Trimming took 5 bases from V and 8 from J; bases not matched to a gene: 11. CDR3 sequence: CAISTMAGGRYEQFF. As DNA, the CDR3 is TGTGCCATCAGTACCATGGCAGGGGGCCGGTATGAGCAGTTCTTC.

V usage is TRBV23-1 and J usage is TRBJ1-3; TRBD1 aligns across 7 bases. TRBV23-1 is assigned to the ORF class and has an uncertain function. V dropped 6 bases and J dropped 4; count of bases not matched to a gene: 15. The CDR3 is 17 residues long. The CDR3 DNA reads TGCGCCAGCAGCGGGCGGCTCGGGACAGTAGAAGGAAACACCATATATTTT. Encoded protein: CASSGRLGTVEGNTIYF.

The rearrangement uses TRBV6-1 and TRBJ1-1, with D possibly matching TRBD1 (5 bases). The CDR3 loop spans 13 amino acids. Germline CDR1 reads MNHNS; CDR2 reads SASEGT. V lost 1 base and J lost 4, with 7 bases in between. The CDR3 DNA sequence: TGTGCCAGCAGTGAAGTGGGGGGCACTGAAGCTTTCTTT. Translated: CASSEVGGTEAFF.

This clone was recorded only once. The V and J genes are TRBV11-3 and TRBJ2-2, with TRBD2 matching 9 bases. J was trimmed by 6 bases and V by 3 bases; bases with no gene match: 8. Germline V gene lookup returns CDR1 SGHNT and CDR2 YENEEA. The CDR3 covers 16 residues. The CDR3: CASSFLSGGPSGELFF. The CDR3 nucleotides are TGTGCCAGCAGCTTTTTAAGCGGGGGGCCGTCCGGGGAGCTGTTTTTT.

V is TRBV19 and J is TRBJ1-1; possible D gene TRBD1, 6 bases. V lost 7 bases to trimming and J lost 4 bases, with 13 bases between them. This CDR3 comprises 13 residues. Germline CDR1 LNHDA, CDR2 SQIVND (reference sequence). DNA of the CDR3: TGTGCCAGTACGAGGGGGGGGGTCACTGAAGCTTTCTTT. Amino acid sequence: CASTRGGVTEAFF.

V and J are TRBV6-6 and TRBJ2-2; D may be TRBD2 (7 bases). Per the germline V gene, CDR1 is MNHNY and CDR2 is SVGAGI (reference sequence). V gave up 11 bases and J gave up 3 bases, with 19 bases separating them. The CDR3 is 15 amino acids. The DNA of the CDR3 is TGTGCCGCAAGGAGGGGGGGGCCGGACACCGGGGAGCTGTTTTTT. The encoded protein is CAARRGGPDTGELFF.